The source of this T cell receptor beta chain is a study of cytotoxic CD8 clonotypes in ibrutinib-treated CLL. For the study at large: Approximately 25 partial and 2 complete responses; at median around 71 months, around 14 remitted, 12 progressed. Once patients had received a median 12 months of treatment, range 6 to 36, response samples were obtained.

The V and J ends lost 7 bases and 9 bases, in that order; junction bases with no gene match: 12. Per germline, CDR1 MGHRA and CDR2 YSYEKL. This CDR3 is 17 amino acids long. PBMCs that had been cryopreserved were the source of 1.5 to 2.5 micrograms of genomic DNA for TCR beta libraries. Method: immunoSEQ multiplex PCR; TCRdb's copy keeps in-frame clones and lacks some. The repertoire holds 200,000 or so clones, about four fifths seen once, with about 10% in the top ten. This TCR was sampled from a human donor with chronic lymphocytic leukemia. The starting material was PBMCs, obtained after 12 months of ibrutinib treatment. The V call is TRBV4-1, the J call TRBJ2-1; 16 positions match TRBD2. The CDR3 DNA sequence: TGCGCCAGCACAGGGTCGGGACTAGCGGGGGGGTTTAGTGAGCAGTTCTTC. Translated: CASTGSGLAGGFSEQFF.